This TCR beta chain was observed in a study of T-cell memory formation after mild COVID-19. Germline assignment: CDR1 DFQATT and CDR2 SNEGSKA (reference sequence). The trim removed 5 bases at V and 2 bases at J, leaving 8 bases unmatched. The CDR3 has 14 residues. TCRdb analysed the 5' RACE reads with MiXCR anew, one entry per CDR3 protein. The table records about 15,000 distinct CDR3 sequences, around 21% of them present only once. The table lists this clonotype with many counts. Material for sequencing was PBMCs or a T cell subset sorted from them (not recorded which). The chain combines TRBV20-1 with TRBJ1-2; the match to TRBD1 covers 7 bases. The receptor's source is a man aged 18 to 29 who had mild COVID-19 (a few samples of this study predate the infection). Cell type and time point are not known. CDR3 nucleotide sequence: TGCAGTGCTTATGGGACAGTTGAAAACTATGGCTACACCTTC. This gives the protein CSAYGTVENYGYTF.